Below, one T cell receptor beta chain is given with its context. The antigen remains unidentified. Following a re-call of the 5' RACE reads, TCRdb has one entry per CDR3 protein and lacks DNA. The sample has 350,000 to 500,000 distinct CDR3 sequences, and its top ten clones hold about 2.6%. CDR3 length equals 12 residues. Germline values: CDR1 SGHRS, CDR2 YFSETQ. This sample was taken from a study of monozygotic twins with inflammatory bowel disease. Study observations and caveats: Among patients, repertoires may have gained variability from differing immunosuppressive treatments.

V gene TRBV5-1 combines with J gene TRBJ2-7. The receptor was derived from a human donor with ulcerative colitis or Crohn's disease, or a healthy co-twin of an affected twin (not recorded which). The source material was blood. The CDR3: CASSFNFYEQYF.